This T cell receptor beta chain was recorded in a study of shared clonotypes between healthy human individuals. The germline gives CDR1 SGHRS, CDR2 YFSETQ. V was clipped by 0 bases and J by 1 base, with 20 bases between them. The CDR3 has 19 amino acids. Libraries were prepared by immunoSEQ multiplex PCR; TCRdb keeps only in-frame clonotypes and omits some of them. The data contain fewer than 1.6 million clones, 98% of them singletons. General study points: In several donors, about 5% of naive CD4 clonotypes appeared in common.

As regards this clone: Its antigen is undetermined.

The sample consisted of naive CD4+ T cells sorted from blood. The subset is: CD45RA+ positively selected. The TCR sequence derives from a young man in good health. The chain couples TRBV5-1 to TRBJ2-4, with unresolved D. The CDR3, as DNA: TGCGCCAGCAGCTTGGCCGAGATTGGGGTAGTAGGGGCCAAAAACATTCAGTACTTC. Residues: CASSLAEIGVVGAKNIQYF.